The rows below give T cell receptor beta chains drawn from one sample of a study of blood T cell repertoires in COVID-19. Some clones are missing from TCRdb's copy, which holds only in-frame ones; the method was immunoSEQ multiplex PCR. The profile covers under 250,000 clones, with around 80% appearing a single time and 8.2% taken by the ten largest. The sample consisted of peripheral blood. These receptors all come from a woman aged 45-60 years with acute or convalescent COVID-19. Both conserved end residues are part of each CDR3. A D gene is named only where the DNA matches it firmly. Clone size is given for some rows only: seen once, a few or many times, or a class if the clone is expanded.

D gene: NA; clone size: few; V gene: TRBV6-6; J gene: TRBJ2-7; CDR3 protein: CASSLQVYEQYF; CDR3 DNA: TGTGCCAGCAGTCTCCAGGTCTACGAGCAGTACTTC
D gene: TRBD1; clone size: NA; V gene: TRBV28; J gene: TRBJ1-5; CDR3 protein: CASSLSGTGGVNQPQHF; CDR3 DNA: TGTGCCAGCAGTTTGTCCGGGACAGGGGGCGTAAATCAGCCCCAGCATTTT
D gene: TRBD1; clone size: NA; V gene: TRBV30; J gene: TRBJ1-2; CDR3 protein: CAWSGQGAPNYGYTF; CDR3 DNA: TGTGCCTGGAGTGGACAGGGGGCGCCTAACTATGGCTACACCTTC
D gene: TRBD1; clone size: few; V gene: TRBV28; J gene: TRBJ1-6; CDR3 protein: CASRPGTGALNSPLHF; CDR3 DNA: TGTGCCAGCAGACCTGGGACAGGGGCACTTAATTCACCCCTCCACTTT
D gene: NA; clone size: NA; V gene: TRBV19; J gene: TRBJ2-7; CDR3 protein: CASSTTGSSSYEQYF; CDR3 DNA: TGTGCCAGTAGCACTACAGGGTCGAGCTCCTACGAGCAGTACTTC
D gene: NA; clone size: NA; V gene: TRBV4-1; J gene: TRBJ2-5; CDR3 protein: CASSQEGVLEETQYF; CDR3 DNA: TGCGCCAGCAGCCAAGAGGGAGTCCTTGAGGAGACCCAGTACTTC
D gene: NA; clone size: NA; V gene: TRBV5-1; J gene: TRBJ2-3; CDR3 protein: CASSWVGARRTDTQYF; CDR3 DNA: TGCGCCAGCAGCTGGGTGGGGGCGCGGCGCACAGATACGCAGTATTTT
D gene: NA; clone size: NA; V gene: TRBV14; J gene: TRBJ1-1; CDR3 protein: CASSSRVNTEAFF; CDR3 DNA: TGTGCCAGCAGCTCTCGGGTGAACACTGAAGCTTTCTTT
D gene: NA; clone size: NA; V gene: TRBV12-3/TRBV12-4; J gene: TRBJ1-1; CDR3 protein: CASSLEGSEAFF; CDR3 DNA: TGTGCCAGCAGTTTAGAGGGGTCTGAAGCTTTCTTT
D gene: TRBD2; clone size: once; V gene: TRBV24-1; J gene: TRBJ2-1; CDR3 protein: CATSDPSGRSHNEQFF; CDR3 DNA: TGTGCCACCAGTGACCCTAGCGGGAGAAGCCACAATGAGCAGTTCTTC
D gene: TRBD2; clone size: once; V gene: TRBV13; J gene: TRBJ2-1; CDR3 protein: CASSFGTSGSYNEQFF; CDR3 DNA: TGTGCCAGCAGCTTTGGGACTAGCGGCTCCTACAATGAGCAGTTCTTC
D gene: TRBD1; clone size: NA; V gene: TRBV24-1; J gene: TRBJ2-3; CDR3 protein: CATSDSTDRAKITDTQYF; CDR3 DNA: TGTGCCACCAGTGATTCAACCGACAGGGCCAAAATCACAGATACGCAGTATTTT
D gene: NA; clone size: once; V gene: TRBV30; J gene: TRBJ2-1; CDR3 protein: CAHRNNRNSYNEQFF; CDR3 DNA: TGTGCCCATAGAAATAACAGGAACTCTTACAATGAGCAGTTCTTC
D gene: TRBD2; clone size: few; V gene: TRBV5-6; J gene: TRBJ2-3; CDR3 protein: CASSLVAGGPDTQYF; CDR3 DNA: TGTGCCAGCAGCTTGGTAGCGGGAGGGCCCGATACGCAGTATTTT
D gene: TRBD2; clone size: NA; V gene: TRBV9; J gene: TRBJ2-3; CDR3 protein: CASSPRTSGNTDTQYF; CDR3 DNA: TGTGCCAGCAGCCCTCGGACTAGCGGAAACACAGATACGCAGTATTTT
D gene: NA; clone size: NA; V gene: TRBV14; J gene: TRBJ2-2; CDR3 protein: CASSQDDGYTGELFF; CDR3 DNA: TGTGCCAGCAGCCAAGATGACGGGTACACCGGGGAGCTGTTTTTT
D gene: TRBD1; clone size: few; V gene: TRBV29-1; J gene: TRBJ1-2; CDR3 protein: CSVEKGQARDGYTF; CDR3 DNA: TGCAGCGTTGAGAAGGGACAGGCCCGCGATGGCTACACCTTC
D gene: TRBD1; clone size: NA; V gene: TRBV18; J gene: TRBJ1-5; CDR3 protein: CASSRQGGNQPQHF; CDR3 DNA: TGTGCCAGCTCAAGACAGGGTGGCAATCAGCCCCAGCATTTT
D gene: NA; clone size: NA; V gene: TRBV28; J gene: TRBJ2-7; CDR3 protein: CASSRDISYEQYF; CDR3 DNA: TGTGCCAGCAGTCGGGACATCTCCTACGAGCAGTACTTC
D gene: NA; clone size: NA; V gene: TRBV10-3; J gene: TRBJ1-3; CDR3 protein: CANQGTDTIYF; CDR3 DNA: TGTGCCAACCAGGGGACGGACACCATATATTTT
D gene: TRBD1; clone size: NA; V gene: TRBV2; J gene: TRBJ1-1; CDR3 protein: CASGQGMNTEAFF; CDR3 DNA: TGTGCCAGTGGACAGGGTATGAACACTGAAGCTTTCTTT
D gene: TRBD1; clone size: NA; V gene: TRBV10-1; J gene: TRBJ1-2; CDR3 protein: CASSEHRGYGYTF; CDR3 DNA: TGCGCCAGCAGTGAGCACAGGGGATACGGCTACACCTTC
D gene: NA; clone size: few; V gene: TRBV6-5; J gene: TRBJ1-1; CDR3 protein: CASRSTQNTEAFF; CDR3 DNA: TGTGCCTCCAGGTCGACGCAGAACACTGAAGCTTTCTTT
D gene: TRBD1; clone size: NA; V gene: TRBV3-1/TRBV3-2; J gene: TRBJ2-5; CDR3 protein: CASSPLPGQGAKTQYF; CDR3 DNA: TGTGCCAGCAGTCCCTTACCGGGACAGGGGGCGAAGACCCAGTACTTC
D gene: NA; clone size: NA; V gene: TRBV4-1; J gene: TRBJ1-1; CDR3 protein: CASREEGSTEAFF; CDR3 DNA: TGCGCCAGCAGAGAGGAGGGGAGCACTGAAGCTTTCTTT
D gene: NA; clone size: NA; V gene: TRBV19; J gene: TRBJ1-5; CDR3 protein: CASREQGNQPQHF; CDR3 DNA: TGTGCCAGTAGGGAACAGGGAAATCAGCCCCAGCATTTT
D gene: TRBD2; clone size: NA; V gene: TRBV15; J gene: TRBJ2-2; CDR3 protein: CATSRAGGSGELFF; CDR3 DNA: TGTGCCACCAGCAGAGCGGGAGGAAGCGGGGAGCTGTTTTTT
D gene: TRBD1; clone size: NA; V gene: TRBV4-1; J gene: TRBJ2-3; CDR3 protein: CASSQSADRDTDTQYF; CDR3 DNA: TGCGCCAGCAGCCAATCGGCGGACAGGGACACAGATACGCAGTATTTT
D gene: TRBD1; clone size: few; V gene: TRBV7-8; J gene: TRBJ1-1; CDR3 protein: CASSFGQGGYTEAFF; CDR3 DNA: TGTGCCAGCAGTTTCGGACAGGGTGGGTACACTGAAGCTTTCTTT
D gene: TRBD2; clone size: NA; V gene: TRBV9; J gene: TRBJ2-1; CDR3 protein: CASSPRGLAGDNEQFF; CDR3 DNA: TGTGCCAGCAGCCCGAGGGGACTAGCGGGAGACAATGAGCAGTTCTTC
D gene: TRBD2; clone size: NA; V gene: TRBV5-1; J gene: TRBJ2-5; CDR3 protein: CASSLGASGVRETQYF; CDR3 DNA: TGCGCCAGCAGCTTGGGGGCTAGCGGCGTTAGGGAGACCCAGTACTTC
D gene: NA; clone size: NA; V gene: TRBV5-1; J gene: TRBJ2-5; CDR3 protein: CASSPGGFQETQYF; CDR3 DNA: TGCGCCAGCAGCCCCGGGGGATTCCAAGAGACCCAGTACTTC
D gene: NA; clone size: NA; V gene: TRBV5-4; J gene: TRBJ2-3; CDR3 protein: CASTTWGRDVTDTQYF; CDR3 DNA: TGTGCCAGCACCACTTGGGGGCGCGACGTCACAGATACGCAGTATTTT
D gene: NA; clone size: NA; V gene: TRBV19; J gene: TRBJ1-1; CDR3 protein: CASSIGTVATEAFF; CDR3 DNA: TGTGCCAGTAGTATAGGTACTGTTGCGACTGAAGCTTTCTTT
D gene: NA; clone size: NA; V gene: TRBV9; J gene: TRBJ2-1; CDR3 protein: CASSVSGNEQFF; CDR3 DNA: TGTGCCAGCAGCGTGAGCGGGAATGAGCAGTTCTTC
D gene: NA; clone size: NA; V gene: TRBV6-6; J gene: TRBJ2-3; CDR3 protein: CASRPDRSRTDTQYF; CDR3 DNA: TGTGCCAGCAGACCCGACAGGAGCCGCACAGATACGCAGTATTTT
D gene: NA; clone size: NA; V gene: TRBV5-6; J gene: TRBJ2-7; CDR3 protein: CASSLGLLGVYEQYF; CDR3 DNA: TGTGCCAGCAGCTTGGGACTCCTCGGGGTCTACGAGCAGTACTTC
D gene: NA; clone size: NA; V gene: TRBV5-1; J gene: TRBJ2-7; CDR3 protein: CASSPGVKGEQYF; CDR3 DNA: TGCGCCAGCAGCCCGGGAGTTAAGGGGGAGCAGTACTTC
D gene: NA; clone size: NA; V gene: TRBV15; J gene: TRBJ2-3; CDR3 protein: CATSAPLAIRGADTQYF; CDR3 DNA: TGTGCCACCAGCGCACCTCTGGCCATCAGGGGAGCAGATACGCAGTATTTT
D gene: TRBD2; clone size: NA; V gene: TRBV5-1; J gene: TRBJ2-1; CDR3 protein: CASSLPRGGDYNEQFF; CDR3 DNA: TGCGCCAGCAGCCTACCTCGCGGGGGGGACTACAATGAGCAGTTCTTC